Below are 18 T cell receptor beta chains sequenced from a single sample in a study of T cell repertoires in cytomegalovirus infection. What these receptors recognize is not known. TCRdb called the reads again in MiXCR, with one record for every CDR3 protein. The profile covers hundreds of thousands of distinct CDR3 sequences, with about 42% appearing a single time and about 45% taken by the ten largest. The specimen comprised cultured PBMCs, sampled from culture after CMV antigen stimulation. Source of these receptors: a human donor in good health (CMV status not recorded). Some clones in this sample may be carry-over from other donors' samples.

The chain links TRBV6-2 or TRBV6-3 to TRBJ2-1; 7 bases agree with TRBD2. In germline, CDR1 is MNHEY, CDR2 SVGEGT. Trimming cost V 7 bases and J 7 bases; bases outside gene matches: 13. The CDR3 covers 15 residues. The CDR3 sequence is CASMGRGEDRNEQFF. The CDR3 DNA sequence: TGTGCCAGCATGGGGAGGGGAGAGGATAGGAATGAGCAGTTCTTC.

The CDR3 nucleotides read TGTGCCAGCAGCCCCACCCCAGTTACAACTAATGAAAAACTGTTTTTT. Translating gives CASSPTPVTTNEKLFF. The chain recombines TRBV7-8 with TRBJ1-4; D not certain. V lost 5 bases and J 0 bases, leaving 13 bases between the germline ends. Germline V CDR1 and CDR2: SGHVS, FQNEAQ. The CDR3 length is 16 residues.

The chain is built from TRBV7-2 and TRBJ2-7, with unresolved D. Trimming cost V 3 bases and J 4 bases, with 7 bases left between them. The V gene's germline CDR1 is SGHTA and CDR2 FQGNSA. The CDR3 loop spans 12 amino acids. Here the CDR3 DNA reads TGTGCCAGCAGCTTCATAAGGTACGAGCAGTACTTC. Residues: CASSFIRYEQYF.

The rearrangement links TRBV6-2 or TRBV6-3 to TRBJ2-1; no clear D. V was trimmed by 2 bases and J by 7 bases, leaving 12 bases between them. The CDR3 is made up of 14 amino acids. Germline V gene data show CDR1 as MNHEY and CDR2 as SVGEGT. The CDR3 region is CASSYPLAPNEQFF. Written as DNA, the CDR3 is TGTGCCAGCAGTTACCCCCTGGCACCGAATGAGCAGTTCTTC.

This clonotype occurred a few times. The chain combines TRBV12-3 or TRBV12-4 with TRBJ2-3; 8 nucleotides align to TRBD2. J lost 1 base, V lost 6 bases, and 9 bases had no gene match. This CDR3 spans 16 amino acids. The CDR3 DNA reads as TGTGCCAGCAGCCTTGGTTCGACTAGCGGCACAGATACGCAGTATTTT. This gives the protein CASSLGSTSGTDTQYF.

CDR3 sequence: CSATSGTSGPSTDTQYF. In nucleotides, the CDR3 is TGCAGTGCCACCTCCGGGACTAGCGGACCTAGCACAGATACGCAGTATTTT. This chain joins TRBV20-1 and TRBJ2-3; TRBD2 aligns across 11 bases. The CDR3 has 17 residues. Germline values: CDR1 DFQATT, CDR2 SNEGSKA (reference sequence). The junction had 11 bases not matched to a gene; V was cut back by 6 bases and J by 0 bases.

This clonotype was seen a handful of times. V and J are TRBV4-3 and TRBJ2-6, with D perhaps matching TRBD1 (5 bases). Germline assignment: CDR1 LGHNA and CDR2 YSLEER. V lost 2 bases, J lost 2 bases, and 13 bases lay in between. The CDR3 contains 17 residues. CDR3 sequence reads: CASSQWIRRAGANVLTF. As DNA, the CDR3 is TGCGCCAGCAGCCAATGGATCCGCAGGGCTGGGGCCAACGTCCTGACTTTC.

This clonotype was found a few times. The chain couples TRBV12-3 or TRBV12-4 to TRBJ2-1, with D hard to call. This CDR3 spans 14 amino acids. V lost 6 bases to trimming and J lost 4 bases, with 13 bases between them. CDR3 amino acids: CASRFQLGYNEQFF. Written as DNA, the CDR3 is TGTGCCAGCAGATTCCAGCTTGGGTACAATGAGCAGTTCTTC.

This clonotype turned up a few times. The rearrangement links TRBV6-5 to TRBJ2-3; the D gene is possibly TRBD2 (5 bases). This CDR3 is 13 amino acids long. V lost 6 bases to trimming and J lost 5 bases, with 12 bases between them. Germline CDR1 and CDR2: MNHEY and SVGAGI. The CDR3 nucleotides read TGTGCCAGCAGCCGACTAAGGATAGATACGCAGTATTTT. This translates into CASSRLRIDTQYF.

CDR3 amino acids: CASSQGGGQPQHF. CDR3 in DNA: TGCGCCAGCAGCCAGGGCGGGGGTCAGCCCCAGCATTTT. V gene TRBV4-1 combines with J gene TRBJ1-5; TRBD1 is a possible D gene (5 bases). Germline values: CDR1 MGHRA, CDR2 YSYEKL. The CDR3 covers 13 residues. Between the trimmed V and J ends, which lost 3 bases and 6 bases, there was a span of 9 bases.

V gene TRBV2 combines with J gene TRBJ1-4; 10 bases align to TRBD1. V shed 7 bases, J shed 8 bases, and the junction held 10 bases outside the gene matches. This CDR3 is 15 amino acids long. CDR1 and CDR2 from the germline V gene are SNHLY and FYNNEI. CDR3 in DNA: TGTGCCAGCACTACGAGACAGGGGGCGCGAGAAAAACTGTTTTTT. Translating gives CASTTRQGAREKLFF.

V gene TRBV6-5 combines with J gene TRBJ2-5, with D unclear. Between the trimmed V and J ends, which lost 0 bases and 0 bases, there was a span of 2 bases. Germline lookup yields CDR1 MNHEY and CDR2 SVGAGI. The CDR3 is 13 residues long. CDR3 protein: CASSYSDQETQYF. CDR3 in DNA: TGTGCCAGCAGTTACTCGGACCAAGAGACCCAGTACTTC.

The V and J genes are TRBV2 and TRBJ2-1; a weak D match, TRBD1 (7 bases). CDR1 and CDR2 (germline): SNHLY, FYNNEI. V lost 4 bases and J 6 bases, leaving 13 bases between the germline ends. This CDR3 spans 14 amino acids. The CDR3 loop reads CASSGGQGGNEQFF. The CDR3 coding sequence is TGTGCCAGCAGTGGGGGGCAGGGGGGCAATGAGCAGTTCTTC.

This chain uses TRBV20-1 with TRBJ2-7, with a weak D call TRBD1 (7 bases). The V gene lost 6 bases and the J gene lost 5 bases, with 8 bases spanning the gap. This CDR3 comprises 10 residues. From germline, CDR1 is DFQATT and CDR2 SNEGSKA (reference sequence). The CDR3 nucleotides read TGCAGTGCCAGGGGGGACGAGCAGTACTTC. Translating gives CSARGDEQYF.

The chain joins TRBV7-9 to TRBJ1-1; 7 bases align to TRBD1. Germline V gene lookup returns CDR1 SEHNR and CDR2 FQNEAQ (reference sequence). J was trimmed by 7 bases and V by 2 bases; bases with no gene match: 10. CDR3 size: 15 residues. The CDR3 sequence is CASSLYQGVRVEAFF. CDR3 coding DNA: TGTGCCAGCAGCTTATACCAGGGGGTAAGAGTTGAAGCTTTCTTT. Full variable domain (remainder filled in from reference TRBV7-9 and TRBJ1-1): DTGVSQNPRHKITKRGQNVTFRCDPISEHNRLYWYRQTLGQGPEFLTYFQNEAQLEKSRLLSDRFSAERPKGSFSTLEIQRTEQGDSAMYLCASSLYQGVRVEAFFGQGTRLTVV.

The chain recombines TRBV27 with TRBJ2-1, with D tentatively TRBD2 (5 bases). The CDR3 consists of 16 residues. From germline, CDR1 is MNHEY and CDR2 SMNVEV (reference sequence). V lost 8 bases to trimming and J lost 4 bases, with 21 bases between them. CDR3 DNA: TGTGCCAGCCAGGCAACATGGCTAGCAGTTTACAATGAGCAGTTCTTC. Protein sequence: CASQATWLAVYNEQFF.

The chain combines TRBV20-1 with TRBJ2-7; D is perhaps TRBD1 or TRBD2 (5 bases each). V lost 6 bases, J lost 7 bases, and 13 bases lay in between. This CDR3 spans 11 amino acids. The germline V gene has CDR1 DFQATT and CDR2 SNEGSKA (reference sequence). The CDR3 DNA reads TGCAGTGCCAGGGACGACAAAGAGCAGTACTTC. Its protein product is CSARDDKEQYF.

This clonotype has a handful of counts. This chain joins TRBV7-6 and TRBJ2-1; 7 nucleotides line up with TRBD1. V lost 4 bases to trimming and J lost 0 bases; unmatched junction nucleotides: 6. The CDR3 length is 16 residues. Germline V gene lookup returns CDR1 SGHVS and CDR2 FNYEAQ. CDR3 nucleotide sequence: TGTGCCAGCAGCTCGCGACAGGGAAGCTCCTACAATGAGCAGTTCTTC. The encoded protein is CASSSRQGSSYNEQFF.